The 8 T cell receptor beta chains below come from one sample, sequenced in a study of naive and memory T cell subsets. Both TRBC1 and TRBC2 were covered by a beta constant-region primer of two equimolar oligonucleotides. TCRdb fed the UMI-ligation and nested PCR reads into MiXCR, producing one record per CDR3 protein. Of some 36,000 distinct CDR3 sequences listed, about an eighth are singletons. Sequencing was performed on effector memory CD4+ T cells from blood. As for subset: effector memory, CD45RA- CD27-. The source is a human donor in good health.

This clonotype was counted between two and nine times. A much larger clone lies one base from this, so it may be a read error. V usage is TRBV7-9 and J usage is TRBJ1-3; D is ambiguous. The V end was cut by 5 bases, the J end by 8 bases, with 10 bases between. The CDR3 totals 12 residues. Germline V gene sequence: CDR1 SEHNR, CDR2 FQNEAQ (reference sequence). In nucleotides, the CDR3 is TGTGCCAGCAGCGTAAGGCGGGACACCATATATTTT. It specifies CASSVRRDTIYF.

This clonotype was seen at least ten times. The genes are TRBV7-6 and TRBJ2-7; the D call may be TRBD1 or TRBD2 (5 bases each). Germline V lookup: CDR1 SGHVS, CDR2 FNYEAQ. This CDR3 has 14 amino acids. V was trimmed by 3 bases and J by 2 bases, leaving 11 bases between them. In nucleotides, the CDR3 is TGTGCCAGCAGCTTGCAGAGGGGTCCCTACGAGCAGTACTTC. Encoded protein: CASSLQRGPYEQYF.

This clonotype was seen a few times. The CDR3 loop reads CAISVAGETYEQYF. CDR3 nucleotides: TGTGCCATCAGCGTAGCGGGTGAAACCTACGAGCAGTACTTC. V gene TRBV10-3 combines with J gene TRBJ2-7; 7 bases are shared with TRBD2. The V and J ends lost 6 bases and 2 bases, in that order; junction bases with no gene match: 7. The CDR3 runs 14 residues. Germline CDR1 ENHRY, CDR2 SYGVKD.

This clonotype was observed a handful of times. V gene TRBV24-1 combines with J gene TRBJ2-3; TRBD2 aligns across 14 bases. The germline gives CDR1 KGHDR, CDR2 SFDVKD. CDR3 length: 18 amino acids. V lost 2 bases to trimming and J lost 3 bases; unmatched junction nucleotides: 6. The CDR3 is CATSDSGTSGRGTDTQYF. The CDR3 bases are TGTGCCACCAGTGATTCTGGGACTAGCGGGAGAGGGACAGATACGCAGTATTTT.

This rearrangement joins TRBV12-3 or TRBV12-4 to TRBJ1-5; 9 bases map to TRBD1. V lost 3 bases, J lost 2 bases, and 5 bases stayed unmatched. The CDR3 totals 16 residues. The CDR3 is CASSFSQGAGNQPQHF. DNA of the CDR3: TGTGCCAGCAGTTTTTCACAGGGGGCCGGCAATCAGCCCCAGCATTTT.

To note about this clonotype: A clone one base away is much larger, so this may be a read error. J is TRBJ2-3 and V is TRBV15; 9 bases align to TRBD1. The ends lost 3 bases at V and 1 base at J; junction bases unmatched: 5. The CDR3 covers 16 residues. Germline values: CDR1 LNHNV, CDR2 YYDKDF (reference sequence). The CDR3 nucleotides read TGTGCCACCAGCAGGGACAGGGGCTGGGGCACAGATACGCAGTATTTT. It is translated as CATSRDRGWGTDTQYF.

This clonotype was seen a few times. The chain joins TRBV5-1 to TRBJ2-2, with D perhaps matching TRBD2 (5 bases). CDR3 size: 13 residues. Per the germline V gene, CDR1 is SGHRS and CDR2 is YFSETQ. Between the trimmed V and J ends, which lost 5 bases and 5 bases, there was a span of 10 bases. CDR3 sequence reads: CASSQRGTGELFF. CDR3 nucleotide sequence: TGCGCCAGCAGTCAACGGGGAACCGGGGAGCTGTTTTTT.

Many counts were recorded for this clonotype. The chain joins TRBV20-1 to TRBJ1-5, with unresolved D. Germline V gene lookup returns CDR1 DFQATT and CDR2 SNEGSKA (reference sequence). The CDR3 consists of 13 residues. The V end was cut by 0 bases, the J end by 5 bases, with 8 bases between. The CDR3 nucleotides are TGCAGTGCTAGAGAGGTGGCAGATCAGCCCCAGCATTTT. It encodes CSAREVADQPQHF.